What follows is one TCR beta chain and its context. The data were obtained in a study of blood T cell repertoires in COVID-19. Study background: Samples of COVID-19 (acute and convalescent) were obtained from the United States, Italy and Spain.

Germline CDR1 is MDHEN and CDR2 is SYDVKM. CDR3 length: 12 residues. Trimming took off 6 bases at V and 5 bases at J, with 10 bases between the two ends. Participants were placed into cohorts based on the clinical history they reported. Per the original methods: Amplification of reference gene primers provided the estimated nucleated cell counts. Measured with immunoSEQ multiplex PCR; TCRdb has only the in-frame clones, and not every one. The D gene and trimming were derived from the DNA, and the V and J assignments and clone size from that table. The sample holds fewer than 250,000 clones, about 86% seen once.

Source material: PBMCs or T cells enriched from blood (not recorded which). The receptor comes from a woman in her thirties or forties with acute COVID-19. The rearrangement links TRBV28 to TRBJ1-1; D is unclear. Here the CDR3 reads CASSTPGTEAFF. CDR3 coding DNA: TGTGCCAGCAGCACTCCGGGGACTGAAGCTTTCTTT.